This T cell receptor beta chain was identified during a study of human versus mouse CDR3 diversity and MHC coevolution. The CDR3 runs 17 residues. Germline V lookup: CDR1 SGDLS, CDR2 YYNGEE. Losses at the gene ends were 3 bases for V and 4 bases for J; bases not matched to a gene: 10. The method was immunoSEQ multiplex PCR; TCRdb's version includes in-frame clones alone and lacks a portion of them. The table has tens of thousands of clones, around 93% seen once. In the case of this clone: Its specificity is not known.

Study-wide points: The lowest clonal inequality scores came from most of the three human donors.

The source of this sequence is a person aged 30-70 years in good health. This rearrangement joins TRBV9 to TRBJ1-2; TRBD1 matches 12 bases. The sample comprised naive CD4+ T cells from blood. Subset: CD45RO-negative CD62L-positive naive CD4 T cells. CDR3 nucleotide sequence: TGTGCCAGCAGCGCCAACTCGGGACAGGGGGCTCCCTATGGCTACACCTTC. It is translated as CASSANSGQGAPYGYTF.